Sequencing of this T cell receptor (beta chain) was carried out in a study of Graves' ophthalmopathy and Graves' hyperthyroidism. RNA transcripts served as template for amplifying TCR beta CDR3 sequences. A first-round RT-PCR used HTBI primers, followed by a second-round multiplex PCR. TCRdb redid the calling of the multiplex PCR reads with MiXCR, one entry per CDR3 protein. The sample has roughly 500,000 distinct CDR3 sequences; approximately 15% are singletons. This clonotype was picked up many times. The V gene's germline CDR1 is PRHDT and CDR2 FYEKMQ (reference sequence). Trimming removed 0 bases from V and 8 bases from J, with 5 bases in between. The CDR3 spans 13 residues.

The V call is TRBV13, the J call TRBJ1-6, with unresolved D. The sequence was collected from a woman aged 25-40 years with Graves' ophthalmopathy. The specimen sequenced was blood. This CDR3 is CASSLGSDSPLHF. The CDR3, as DNA: TGTGCCAGCAGCTTAGGGTCTGATTCACCCCTCCACTTT.